This T cell receptor (beta chain) was recorded in a study of Ad26.COV2.S vaccination and SARS-CoV-2 variants. Treatment described: around 19 received Ad26.COV2.S at low or high dose, single or two shots; roughly five received placebo; per-sample allocation not given. Samples came from day 63 after the first vaccine or placebo injection. Assay used: immunoSEQ multiplex PCR; TCRdb lists only in-frame clones, some missing. The table includes roughly 380,000 clones, around 87% detected once. Whole-study findings and limits: Vaccine recipients had higher spike-specific TCR breadth than placebo recipients.

The CDR3 is 13 residues long. Looked up from germline, CDR1 is MDHEN and CDR2 is SYDVKM. V was clipped by 6 bases and J by 2 bases, with 11 bases between them. With respect to this clone: The antigen is unknown.

This clonotype was sampled from a person aged 18-60 years who received the Ad26.COV2.S COVID-19 vaccine or a placebo. The material was peripheral blood, obtained in a trial of Ad26.COV2.S vaccine versus placebo. The chain is built from TRBV28 and TRBJ2-7, with a possible D match to TRBD2 (5 bases). CDR3 DNA: TGTGCCAGCAGCCCCCTGCGGGCCTACGAGCAGTACTTC. Translated: CASSPLRAYEQYF.